The 20 T cell receptor beta chains in this list originate from one sample, sequenced in a study of T cells in tuberculosis. After thawing and overnight rest, PBMC were stained with GMM-loaded CD1B tetramer, viability dye and anti-CD3 for sorting. The CD1B tetramers carried C32 glucose monomycolate purified from Rhodococcus equi. The assay was immunoSEQ multiplex PCR, and TCRdb's table has in-frame clones only and misses some. The sample has about 58,000 clones; approximately 86% are singletons. The sample comprised CD1b-GMM tetramer-negative cells sorted from PBMCs. The receptors derive from an adult woman with latent tuberculosis.

As concerns this clone: Its ends do not fully match the called genes, so a read error is possible. V gene TRBV7-7 combines with J gene TRBJ2-1, with D tentatively TRBD2 (5 bases). The CDR3 consists of 14 residues. Germline loops: CDR1 SSHAT, CDR2 FNYEAQ (reference sequence). The CDR3 here is CASSLSGVGNEQFF. CDR3 nucleotide sequence: TGTGCTAGCAGCTTAAGCGGAGTCGGCAATGAGCAGTTCTTC.

A word on this clone: Sequence at one end of the junction differs from germline and may be a read error. V usage is TRBV6-1 and J usage is TRBJ1-4, with D possibly matching TRBD1 (6 bases). Per the germline V gene, CDR1 is MNHNS and CDR2 is SASEGT. There are 16 residues in the CDR3. The CDR3 spells CASSEVIGGTREKLFF. Here the CDR3 DNA reads TGTGCCAGCAGCGAAGTCATAGGGGGAACCAGAGAAAAACTGTTTTTT.

This chain uses TRBV28 with TRBJ1-6; perhaps TRBD1 as D (5 bases). The CDR3 totals 13 residues. Between the trimmed V and J ends, which lost 7 bases and 10 bases, there was a span of 14 bases. Looked up from germline, CDR1 is MDHEN and CDR2 is SYDVKM. As DNA, the CDR3 is TGTGCCAGCACAAAAGCGGGGGACTCACCCCTCCACTTT. It codes for CASTKAGDSPLHF.

The V call is TRBV28, the J call TRBJ1-1; 10 bases fit TRBD1. The V gene end was trimmed by 1 base and the J gene end by 1 base; junction bases not matched to a gene: 12. CDR1 is MDHEN and CDR2 is SYDVKM in the germline V gene. The CDR3 length is 19 residues. This CDR3 is CASSLSSTGGTTQNTEAFF. CDR3 sequence (DNA): TGTGCCAGCAGTTTATCCTCGACAGGGGGCACAACCCAGAACACTGAAGCTTTCTTT.

The genes are TRBV7-2 and TRBJ1-6, with D possibly matching TRBD1 (6 bases). Trimming took 4 bases from V and 5 from J, leaving 15 bases between them. The CDR3 runs 16 residues. Germline lookup yields CDR1 SGHTA and CDR2 FQGNSA. Here the CDR3 DNA reads TGTGCCAGCAGCTCATACGCAGGGGTTAATAATTCACCCCTCCACTTT. Translation gives CASSSYAGVNNSPLHF.

The V gene is TRBV5-1, the J gene TRBJ2-5, with TRBD1 identical over 9 bases. V lost 6 bases and J lost 5; bases outside the gene matches: 11. The V gene's germline CDR1 is SGHRS and CDR2 YFSETQ. The CDR3 has 15 amino acids. CDR3 sequence reads: CASKRGTGGSETQYF. In DNA form, the CDR3 reads TGCGCCAGCAAAAGGGGTACAGGGGGCTCGGAGACCCAGTACTTC. Together with reference TRBV5-1 and TRBJ2-5, the CDR3 gives the full variable domain: KAGVTQTPRYLIKTRGQQVTLSCSPISGHRSVSWYQQTPGQGLQFLFEYFSETQRNKGNFPGRFSGRQFSNSRSEMNVSTLELGDSALYLCASKRGTGGSETQYFGPGTRLLVL.

This clone was seen more than once but under ten times. The chain joins TRBV7-2 to TRBJ2-5; D possibly corresponds to TRBD1 (6 bases). The CDR3 sequence is 17 residues long. CDR1 and CDR2 from the germline V gene are SGHTA and FQGNSA. V dropped 2 bases and J dropped 2 bases, with 18 bases sitting between them. The CDR3 DNA reads as TGTGCCAGCAGCTTATACGGGACACGTACTCTGCAAGAGACCCAGTACTTC. Translated: CASSLYGTRTLQETQYF. The full variable domain, in which reference TRBV7-2 and TRBJ2-5 provide the parts outside the CDR3, is GAGVSQSPSNKVTEKGKDVELRCDPISGHTALYWYRQSLGQGLEFLIYFQGNSAPDKSGLPSDRFSAERTGGSVSTLTIQRTQQEDSAVYLCASSLYGTRTLQETQYFGPGTRLLVL.

CDR3 nucleotide sequence: TGTGCCAGCAGCAAGAGGCAACCTCTCGGGACCCAGTACTTC. Translated: CASSKRQPLGTQYF. The genes are TRBV21-1 and TRBJ2-5; TRBD2, the table's D call, lacks a check against the DNA. TRBV21-1 is listed as a pseudogene. This CDR3 contains 14 residues.

J is TRBJ1-1 and V is TRBV18; no definite D call. The CDR3 loop spans 13 amino acids. Germline CDR1 reads KGHSH; CDR2 reads LQKENI. The V and J ends lost 5 bases and 0 bases respectively, with 7 bases between them. CDR3 protein: CASSENLNTEAFF. DNA for the CDR3: TGTGCCAGCTCAGAGAATTTGAACACTGAAGCTTTCTTT.

This clone was observed a single time. This rearrangement joins TRBV6-1 to TRBJ2-3; D is possibly TRBD2 (5 bases). The CDR3 extends over 17 amino acids. V was shortened by 0 bases and J by 0 bases, with 13 bases between the two germline ends. Looked up from germline, CDR1 is MNHNS and CDR2 is SASEGT. The CDR3 region is CASSEAFVATSTDTQYF. CDR3 DNA sequence: TGTGCCAGCAGTGAAGCGTTCGTAGCGACAAGCACAGATACGCAGTATTTT.

This rearrangement joins TRBV7-2 to TRBJ2-1, with TRBD2 matching 7 bases. CDR3 length equals 16 residues. Germline assignment: CDR1 SGHTA and CDR2 FQGNSA. V dropped 6 bases and J dropped 0; count of bases not matched to a gene: 8. The CDR3 DNA is TGTGCCAGCAGAGTCCAAGGGACTAACTCCTACAATGAGCAGTTCTTC. The encoded protein is CASRVQGTNSYNEQFF.

This chain uses TRBV6-5 with TRBJ1-1; D call uncertain. The CDR3 is 14 amino acids. CDR1 MNHEY and CDR2 SVGAGI come from the germline V gene. V gave up 6 bases and J gave up 0 bases, with 11 bases separating them. CDR3 loop: CASSPPGVNTEAFF. The CDR3, as DNA: TGTGCCAGCAGCCCCCCCGGGGTGAACACTGAAGCTTTCTTT.

This sequence joins TRBV13 and TRBJ2-5; 9 bases match TRBD2. The J call may be faulty, since TRBJ2-7 better matches the DNA end. The CDR3 length is 16 residues. The germline V gene encodes CDR1 PRHDT and CDR2 FYEKMQ (reference sequence). The CDR3: CASSPRGERGAYEQYF. The DNA of the CDR3 is TGTGCCAGCAGCCCCCGTGGGGAGCGGGGGGCCTACGAGCAGTACTTC.

V gene TRBV5-4 combines with J gene TRBJ1-2, with 11 nucleotides matching TRBD1. J gave up 4 bases and V 4 bases, and 6 bases lay outside the gene matches. This CDR3 spans 15 amino acids. Germline CDR1 SGHNT, CDR2 YYREEE (reference sequence). DNA of the CDR3: TGTGCCAGCAGCCAGGACAGGGGGCTATTCTATGGCTACACCTTC. It specifies CASSQDRGLFYGYTF.

The chain is built from TRBV30 and TRBJ1-1; 9 nucleotides align to TRBD1. Germline trimming cut 6 bases from V and 6 bases from J; bases unmatched to any gene: 8. Germline V CDR1 and CDR2: GTSNPN, SVGIG (reference sequence). The CDR3 spans 13 residues. CDR3 nucleotide sequence: TGTGCCTGCCCTGCTTGGACAGGGGCTGAAGCTTTCTTT. Translation: CACPAWTGAEAFF.

The chain combines TRBV4-1 with TRBJ1-2, with D maybe TRBD1 (6 bases). V was clipped by 0 bases and J by 3 bases, with 11 bases between them. The CDR3 has 15 amino acids. Germline V gene lookup returns CDR1 MGHRA and CDR2 YSYEKL. CDR3 sequence reads: CASSQEAAGDYGYTF. For the CDR3, the DNA is TGCGCCAGCAGCCAAGAAGCGGCAGGGGACTATGGCTACACCTTC.

The V call is TRBV4-1, the J call TRBJ1-2; no firm D call. The CDR3 spans 14 residues. Trimming cost V 1 base and J 0 bases, with 6 bases left between them. Per the germline V gene, CDR1 is MGHRA and CDR2 is YSYEKL. CDR3 sequence reads: CASSQVVSNYGYTF. The CDR3 DNA reads as TGCGCCAGCAGCCAAGTTGTATCTAACTATGGCTACACCTTC.

This chain connects TRBV19 to TRBJ1-2, with 8 nucleotides matching TRBD1. CDR3 length: 14 residues. Trimming at V came to 5 bases and at J to 4 bases, leaving 6 bases not matched to a gene. Germline values: CDR1 LNHDA, CDR2 SQIVND (reference sequence). For the CDR3, the DNA is TGTGCCAGTAGTGTTACCCAGGGGGCCTATGGCTACACCTTC. Protein sequence: CASSVTQGAYGYTF.

This clone was detected once. V gene TRBV7-2 combines with J gene TRBJ1-2, with 8 bases lining up with TRBD1. Trimming took 3 bases from V and 4 from J; bases not matched to a gene: 13. Germline assignment: CDR1 SGHTA and CDR2 FQGNSA. CDR3 length: 17 amino acids. CDR3 region: CASSFEGGQGAVYGYTF. The CDR3 region has the DNA TGTGCCAGCAGCTTCGAAGGGGGGCAGGGGGCTGTCTATGGCTACACCTTC. The full variable domain, its missing parts supplied by reference TRBV7-2 and TRBJ1-2, is GAGVSQSPSNKVTEKGKDVELRCDPISGHTALYWYRQSLGQGLEFLIYFQGNSAPDKSGLPSDRFSAERTGGSVSTLTIQRTQQEDSAVYLCASSFEGGQGAVYGYTFGSGTRLTVV.

J is TRBJ2-3 and V is TRBV7-9; no clear D. V was shortened by 2 bases and J by 5 bases, with 8 bases between the two germline ends. This CDR3 spans 13 amino acids. Germline assignment: CDR1 SEHNR and CDR2 FQNEAQ (reference sequence). CDR3 DNA: TGTGCCAGCAGCTTAATCCTGTTAGATACGCAGTATTTT. It specifies CASSLILLDTQYF.